These T cell receptor beta chains were read from a single sample in a study of technical replicates of blood from several donors. The assay was immunoSEQ multiplex PCR, and TCRdb's table has in-frame clones only and misses some. The sample records 95,000 or so clones, approximately 95% being singletons. Sequencing was performed on T cells isolated from PBMCs. These receptors originate from a human donor in good health. Each CDR3 is given without its conserved first and last residue.

v_gene: TRBV7-2; j_gene: TRBJ2-3; CDR3aa: ASSLAAGDTQY
v_gene: TRBV27; j_gene: TRBJ2-2; CDR3aa: ASSLGQGFNTGELF
v_gene: TRBV9; j_gene: TRBJ2-1; CDR3aa: ASSVAVLENNEQF
v_gene: TRBV9; j_gene: TRBJ1-1; CDR3aa: ASSLGTFLNTEAF
v_gene: TRBV4-2; j_gene: TRBJ2-7; CDR3aa: ASSQDVRSYEQY
v_gene: TRBV5-8; j_gene: TRBJ2-2; CDR3aa: ASSFRGGGNTGELF
v_gene: TRBV11-2; j_gene: TRBJ1-4; CDR3aa: ASSANNTWSEKLF
v_gene: TRBV15; j_gene: TRBJ2-2; CDR3aa: ATSPSRQFANTGELF
v_gene: TRBV13; j_gene: TRBJ2-7; CDR3aa: ASSLWGLAGEDYEQY
v_gene: TRBV30; j_gene: TRBJ1-3; CDR3aa: AWNRGQGGNTIY
v_gene: TRBV4-1; j_gene: TRBJ2-3; CDR3aa: ASSHVAGGRWDTQY
v_gene: TRBV19; j_gene: TRBJ2-5; CDR3aa: ASSMSRDRGETQY
v_gene: TRBV28; j_gene: TRBJ1-2; CDR3aa: ASNPGTFEYGYT
v_gene: TRBV14; j_gene: TRBJ2-1; CDR3aa: ASSHRQGAVYNEQF
v_gene: TRBV2; j_gene: TRBJ2-3; CDR3aa: ASGGSFPTDTQY
v_gene: TRBV7-9; j_gene: TRBJ1-1; CDR3aa: ASSRTTGIETEAF
v_gene: TRBV7-3; j_gene: TRBJ2-1; CDR3aa: ASSPPASGSYNEQF
v_gene: TRBV6-5; j_gene: TRBJ2-2; CDR3aa: ASSSILAGGPGELF
v_gene: TRBV11-3; j_gene: TRBJ2-1; CDR3aa: ASSRLAGDNEQF
v_gene: TRBV5-1; j_gene: TRBJ2-7; CDR3aa: ASGVTGNAGGRDEQY
v_gene: TRBV9; j_gene: TRBJ1-2; CDR3aa: ASSFMPTGPYT
v_gene: TRBV27; j_gene: TRBJ2-5; CDR3aa: ASSLGRTGAQY
v_gene: TRBV10-3; j_gene: TRBJ1-1; CDR3aa: AITPTGGGRTEAF
v_gene: TRBV7-8; j_gene: TRBJ2-2; CDR3aa: ASSAMTSFTGELF
v_gene: TRBV5-4; j_gene: TRBJ2-7; CDR3aa: ASSLFSGQYEQY
v_gene: TRBV6-1; j_gene: TRBJ2-5; CDR3aa: ATTEGSRETQY